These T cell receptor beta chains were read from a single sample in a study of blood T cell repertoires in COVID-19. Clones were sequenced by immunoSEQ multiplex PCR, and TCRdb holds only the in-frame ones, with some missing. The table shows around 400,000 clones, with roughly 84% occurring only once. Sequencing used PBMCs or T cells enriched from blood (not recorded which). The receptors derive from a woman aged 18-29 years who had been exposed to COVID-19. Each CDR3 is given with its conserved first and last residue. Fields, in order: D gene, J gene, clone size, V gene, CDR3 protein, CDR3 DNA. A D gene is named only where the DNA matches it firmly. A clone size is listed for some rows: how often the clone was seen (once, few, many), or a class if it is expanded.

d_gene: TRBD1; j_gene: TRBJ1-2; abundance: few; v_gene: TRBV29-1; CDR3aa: CSVVRQGLRGYTF; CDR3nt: TGCAGCGTTGTTCGACAGGGGCTAAGGGGCTACACCTTC
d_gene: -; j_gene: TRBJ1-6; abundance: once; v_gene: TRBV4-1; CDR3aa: CASSGATWNSPLHF; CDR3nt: TGCGCCAGCAGCGGTGCTACTTGGAATTCACCCCTCCACTTT
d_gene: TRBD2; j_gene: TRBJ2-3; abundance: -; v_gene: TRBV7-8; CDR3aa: CASSLAGLAEQYF; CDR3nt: TGTGCCAGCAGCTTAGCGGGACTAGCCGAGCAGTATTTT
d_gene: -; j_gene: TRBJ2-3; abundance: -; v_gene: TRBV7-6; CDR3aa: CASSSPGSRSSTDTQYF; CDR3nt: TGTGCCAGCAGCTCACCTGGCTCTAGGTCTAGCACAGATACGCAGTATTTT
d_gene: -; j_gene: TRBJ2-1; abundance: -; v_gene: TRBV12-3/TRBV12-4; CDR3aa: CASSPPSDSEQFF; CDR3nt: TGTGCCAGCAGTCCGCCATCCGACAGTGAGCAGTTCTTC
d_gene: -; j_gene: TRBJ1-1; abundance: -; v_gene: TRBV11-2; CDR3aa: CASTHRRDNTEAFF; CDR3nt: TGTGCCAGCACCCACCGGCGGGATAACACTGAAGCTTTCTTT
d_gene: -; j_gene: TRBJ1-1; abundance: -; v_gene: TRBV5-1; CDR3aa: CASSFAPGRRSEAFF; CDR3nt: TGCGCCAGCAGCTTCGCCCCGGGGAGGAGATCTGAAGCTTTCTTT
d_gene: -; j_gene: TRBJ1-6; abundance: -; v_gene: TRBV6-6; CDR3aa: CASSYSLRNYNSPLHF; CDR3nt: TGTGCCAGCAGTTACTCCCTGCGGAACTATAATTCACCCCTCCACTTT
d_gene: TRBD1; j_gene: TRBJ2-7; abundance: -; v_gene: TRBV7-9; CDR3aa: CASSSTDRGSYEQYF; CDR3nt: TGTGCCAGCAGCTCGACCGACAGGGGGTCCTACGAGCAGTACTTC
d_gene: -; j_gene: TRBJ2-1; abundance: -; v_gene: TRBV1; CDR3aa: CTSSRGLVDEQFF; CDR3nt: TGCACCAGCAGCCGTGGACTAGTTGATGAGCAGTTCTTC
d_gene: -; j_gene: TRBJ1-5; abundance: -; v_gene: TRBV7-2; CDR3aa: CASSLGRGRGSNQPQHF; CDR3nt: TGTGCCAGCAGCTTAGGGCGAGGACGGGGAAGCAATCAGCCCCAGCATTTT
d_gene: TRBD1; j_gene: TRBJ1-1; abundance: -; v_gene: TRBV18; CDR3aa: CASSLNGQGGTEAFF; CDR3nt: TGTGCCAGCTCACTCAATGGACAGGGAGGCACTGAAGCTTTCTTT
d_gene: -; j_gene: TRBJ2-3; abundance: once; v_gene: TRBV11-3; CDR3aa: CASSAGGFGDTQYF; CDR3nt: TGTGCCAGCAGCGCTGGGGGCTTTGGGGATACGCAGTATTTT
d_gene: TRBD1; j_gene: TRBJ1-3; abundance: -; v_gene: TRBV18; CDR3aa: CASSPNGGQALDSGNTIYF; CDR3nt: TGTGCCAGCTCTCCCAACGGAGGACAGGCTCTTGACTCTGGAAACACCATATATTTT
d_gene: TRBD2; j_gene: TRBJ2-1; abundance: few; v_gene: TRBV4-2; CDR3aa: CASSHIGLGTSGYTDEQFF; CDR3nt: TGTGCCAGCAGCCACATAGGACTCGGGACTAGCGGGTACACCGATGAGCAGTTCTTC
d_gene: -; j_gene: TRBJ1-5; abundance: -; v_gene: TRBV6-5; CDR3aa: CASSSGGGSNQPQHF; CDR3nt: TGTGCCAGCAGCTCAGGCGGGGGTAGCAATCAGCCCCAGCATTTT
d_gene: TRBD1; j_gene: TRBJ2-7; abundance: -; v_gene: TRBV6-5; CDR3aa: CASRQQGNYEQYF; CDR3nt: TGTGCCAGCAGGCAACAGGGGAACTACGAGCAGTACTTC
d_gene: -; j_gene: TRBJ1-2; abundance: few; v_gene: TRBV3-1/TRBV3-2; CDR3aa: CASSSLSGPGSYGYTF; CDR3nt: TGTGCCAGCAGCTCCTTGTCGGGCCCCGGGAGCTATGGCTACACCTTC
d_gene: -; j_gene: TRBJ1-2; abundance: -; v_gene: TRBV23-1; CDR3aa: CASSHPRGESFNYGYTF; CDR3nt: TGCGCCAGCAGCCACCCCCGTGGGGAGAGCTTTAACTATGGCTACACCTTC
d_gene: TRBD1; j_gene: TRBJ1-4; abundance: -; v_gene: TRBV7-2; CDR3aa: CASSPFSGQVNEKLFF; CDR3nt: TGTGCCAGCAGCCCTTTTTCGGGACAGGTTAATGAAAAACTGTTTTTT
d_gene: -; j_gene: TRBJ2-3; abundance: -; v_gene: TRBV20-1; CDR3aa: CSAGRGDTQYF; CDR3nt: TGCAGTGCTGGGAGAGGAGATACGCAGTATTTT
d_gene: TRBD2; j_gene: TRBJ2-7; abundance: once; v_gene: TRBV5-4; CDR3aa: CASSRTSGSSAYEQYF; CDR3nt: TGTGCCAGCAGCAGAACTAGCGGGAGTTCGGCCTACGAGCAGTACTTC
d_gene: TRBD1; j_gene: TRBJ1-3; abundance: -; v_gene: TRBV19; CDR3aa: CASSKVRDSLF; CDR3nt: TGTGCCAGTAGTAAAGTCCGGGACAGCCTCTTT
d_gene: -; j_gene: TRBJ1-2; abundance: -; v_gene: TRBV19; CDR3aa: CASSKDGGYGYTF; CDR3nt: TGTGCCAGTAGTAAGGACGGGGGCTATGGCTACACCTTC
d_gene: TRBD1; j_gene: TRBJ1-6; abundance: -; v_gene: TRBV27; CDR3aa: CASSFGGGGSNSPLHF; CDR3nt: TGTGCCAGCAGTTTTGGTGGAGGGGGCTCTAATTCACCCCTCCACTTT
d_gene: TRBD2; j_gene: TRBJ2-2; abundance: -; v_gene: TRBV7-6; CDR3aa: CASSSLAGGPSTGELFF; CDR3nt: TGTGCCAGCAGCTCGTTAGCGGGAGGGCCGAGCACCGGGGAGCTGTTTTTT
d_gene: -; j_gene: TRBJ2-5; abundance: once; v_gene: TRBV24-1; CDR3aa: CATSAGQETQYF; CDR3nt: TGTGCCACCAGTGCTGGCCAGGAGACCCAGTACTTC
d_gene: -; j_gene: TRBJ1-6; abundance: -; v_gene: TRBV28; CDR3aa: CASSLAGVNSPLHF; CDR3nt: TGTGCCAGCAGTTTGGCAGGGGTCAATTCACCCCTCCACTTT
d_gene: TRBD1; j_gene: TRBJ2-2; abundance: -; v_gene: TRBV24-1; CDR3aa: CATSGDRRAGELFF; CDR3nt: TGTGCCACCAGCGGGGACAGAAGAGCCGGGGAGCTGTTTTTT
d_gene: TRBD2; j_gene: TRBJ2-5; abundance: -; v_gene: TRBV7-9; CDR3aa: CASSLATSGRAPAGTQYF; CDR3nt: TGTGCCAGCAGCTTAGCGACTAGCGGGAGGGCTCCCGCAGGAACCCAGTACTTC
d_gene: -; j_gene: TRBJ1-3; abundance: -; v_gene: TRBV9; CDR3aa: CASSSINRGGASSGNTIYF; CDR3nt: TGTGCCAGCAGCTCAATTAATCGGGGAGGGGCGAGCTCTGGAAACACCATATATTTT
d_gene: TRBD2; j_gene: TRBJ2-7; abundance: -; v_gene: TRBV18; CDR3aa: CASSQTSGGSYEQYF; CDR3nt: TGTGCCAGCTCACAGACTAGCGGGGGTTCCTACGAGCAGTACTTC
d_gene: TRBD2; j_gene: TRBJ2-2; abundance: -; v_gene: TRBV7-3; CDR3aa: CASSFAGGPSTGELFF; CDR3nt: TGTGCCAGCAGCTTCGCGGGGGGGCCGAGCACCGGGGAGCTGTTTTTT
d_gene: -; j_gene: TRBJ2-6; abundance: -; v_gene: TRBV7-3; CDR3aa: CASSPGSGANVLTF; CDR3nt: TGTGCCAGCAGTCCAGGGTCTGGGGCCAACGTCCTGACTTTC
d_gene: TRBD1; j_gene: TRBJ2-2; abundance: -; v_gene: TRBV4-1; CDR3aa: CASSPTGAGGTGELFF; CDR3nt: TGCGCCAGCAGCCCGACAGGGGCCGGAGGCACCGGGGAGCTGTTTTTT
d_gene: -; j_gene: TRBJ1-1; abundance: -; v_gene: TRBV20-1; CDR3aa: CSARDYWYAFF; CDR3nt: TGCAGTGCTAGAGACTACTGGTACGCTTTCTTT
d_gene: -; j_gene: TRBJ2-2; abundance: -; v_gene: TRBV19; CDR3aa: CASKGLRTGELFF; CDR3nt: TGTGCCAGTAAGGGGTTGAGAACCGGGGAGCTGTTTTTT
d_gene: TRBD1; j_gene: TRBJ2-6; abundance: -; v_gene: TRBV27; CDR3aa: CASSLWGTGYSGANVLTF; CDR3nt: TGTGCCAGCAGTTTATGGGGGACAGGGTATAGTGGGGCCAACGTCCTGACTTTC
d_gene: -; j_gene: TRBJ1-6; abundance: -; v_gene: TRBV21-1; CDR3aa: CASSKNPLGNRGENNSPLHF; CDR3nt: TGTGCCAGCAGCAAAAACCCCCTCGGGAACAGGGGAGAGAATAATTCACCCCTCCACTTT
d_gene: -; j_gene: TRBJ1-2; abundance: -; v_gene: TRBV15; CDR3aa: CATKSVSEPLNDGYTF; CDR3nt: TGTGCCACCAAGTCCGTCAGCGAACCCCTAAACGATGGCTACACCTTC
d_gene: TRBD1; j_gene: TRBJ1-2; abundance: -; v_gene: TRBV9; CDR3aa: CASSVSGTDHGYTF; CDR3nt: TGTGCCAGCAGCGTGTCCGGGACAGATCATGGCTACACCTTC